The 24 T cell receptor beta chains in this list originate from one sample, sequenced in a study of blood T cell repertoires in COVID-19. Sequenced by immunoSEQ multiplex PCR; TCRdb stores in-frame clones only, minus some. The sample carries roughly 290,000 clones, around nine tenths recorded once. The sequencing input was PBMCs or T cells enriched from blood (not recorded which). The receptors shown here come from a woman between 35 and 50 years old who had recovered from COVID-19.

The rearrangement joins TRBV5-4 to TRBJ1-3, with 7 nucleotides matching TRBD1. CDR1 and CDR2 from the germline V gene are SGHNT and YYREEE (reference sequence). Trimming removed 4 bases from V and 4 bases from J; junction bases left unmatched: 8. This CDR3 is built from 15 residues. This chain's CDR3 is CASSLGGGAGNTIYF. The CDR3 region has the DNA TGTGCCAGCAGCCTGGGAGGGGGCGCGGGAAACACCATATATTTT.

The rearrangement joins TRBV20-1 to TRBJ1-2; D not resolved. CDR1 is DFQATT, CDR2 SNEGSKA, per germline (reference sequence). V was trimmed by 5 bases and J by 8 bases, leaving 9 bases between them. The CDR3 is 10 residues long. The CDR3: CSAETGGYTF. CDR3 sequence (DNA): TGCAGTGCTGAGACGGGAGGCTACACCTTC.

The chain carries TRBV5-6 and TRBJ1-4, with D uncertain. Deletions cut 0 bases from V and 5 bases from J, with 14 bases between. The CDR3 is made up of 16 amino acids. Germline loops: CDR1 SGHDT, CDR2 YYEEEE. The CDR3 DNA follows: TGTGCCAGCAGCTTGGATGGGCCGATGAAGAATGAAAAACTGTTTTTT. Its translation is CASSLDGPMKNEKLFF.

V usage is TRBV18 and J usage is TRBJ2-7; possible D gene TRBD1, 5 bases. The V gene lost 5 bases and the J gene lost 4 bases, with 12 bases spanning the gap. The CDR3 runs to 13 residues. Per germline, CDR1 KGHSH and CDR2 LQKENI. CDR3 protein: CASSTGAPYEQYF. The CDR3 region has the DNA TGTGCCAGCTCAACAGGCGCCCCGTACGAGCAGTACTTC.

V gene TRBV5-4 combines with J gene TRBJ1-6, with TRBD1 as a possible D gene (6 bases). The CDR3 is 16 residues long. The V and J ends lost 0 bases and 13 bases respectively, with 20 bases between them. Germline CDR1 is SGHNT and CDR2 is YYREEE (reference sequence). The CDR3 loop reads CASSLEAGDTHWPLHF. CDR3 nucleotide sequence: TGTGCCAGCAGCTTGGAAGCAGGGGACACCCATTGGCCCCTCCACTTT.

The chain couples TRBV7-9 to TRBJ2-1; D call uncertain. Germline CDR1 is SEHNR and CDR2 is FQNEAQ (reference sequence). This CDR3 has 13 amino acids. V gave up 1 base and J gave up 6 bases, with 7 bases separating them. The CDR3 region has the DNA TGTGCCAGCAGCTTAGGGCGGATCAATGAGCAGTTCTTC. This encodes CASSLGRINEQFF.

V usage is TRBV5-4 and J usage is TRBJ2-1, with D perhaps matching TRBD1 (5 bases). The V gene lost 1 base and the J gene lost 9 bases, with 11 bases spanning the gap. This CDR3 is built from 13 residues. Per the germline V gene, CDR1 is SGHNT and CDR2 is YYREEE (reference sequence). This CDR3 reads CASSLRGSGEQFF. The CDR3, as DNA: TGTGCCAGCAGCTTGAGGGGTTCAGGTGAGCAGTTCTTC.

This chain links TRBV2 with TRBJ2-2; 7 nucleotides agree with TRBD1. This CDR3 comprises 13 residues. The V gene's germline CDR1 is SNHLY and CDR2 FYNNEI. V dropped 6 bases and J dropped 4; count of bases not matched to a gene: 2. The CDR3, as DNA: TGTGCCAGCAGGGGACAGTTCACCGGGGAGCTGTTTTTT. It codes for CASRGQFTGELFF.

The chain has TRBV5-1 and TRBJ1-2; TRBD1 is a possible D gene (5 bases). Trimming cost V 0 bases and J 7 bases, with 13 bases left between them. CDR3 length: 14 residues. Germline V gene sequence: CDR1 SGHRS, CDR2 YFSETQ. This chain's CDR3 is CASSLEAGIGGYTF. CDR3 coding DNA: TGCGCCAGCAGCTTGGAGGCAGGGATAGGTGGCTACACCTTC.

This chain uses TRBV5-4 with TRBJ1-1; D gene unclear. V lost 6 bases, J lost 2 bases, and 11 bases lay in between. Germline V gene sequence: CDR1 SGHNT, CDR2 YYREEE (reference sequence). CDR3 length: 13 amino acids. CDR3 residues: CASTLTGNTEAFF. CDR3 in DNA: TGTGCCAGCACCCTAACCGGTAACACTGAAGCTTTCTTT.

The chain is built from TRBV3-1 (or the pseudogene TRBV3-2) and TRBJ2-7; 9 bases align to TRBD1. Germline V CDR1 and CDR2: LGHDT, YNNKEL (reference sequence). Losses at the gene ends were 3 bases for V and 9 bases for J; bases not matched to a gene: 6. The CDR3 is 13 residues long. The CDR3 coding sequence is TGTGCCAGCAGCCAGTGGGACAGGGATGGGCAGTACTTC. It specifies CASSQWDRDGQYF.

The CDR3 loop reads CASSQDRSGSPLHF. The CDR3 bases are TGTGCCAGCAGCCAAGATCGCTCAGGGTCACCCCTCCACTTT. V gene TRBV3-1 (or the pseudogene TRBV3-2) combines with J gene TRBJ1-6; D may be TRBD1 (5 bases). There are 14 residues in the CDR3. The ends were cut back, 0 bases at V and 10 bases at J, with 10 bases in the middle. Germline CDR1 LGHDT, CDR2 YNNKEL (reference sequence).

The CDR3 reads CATSMGQGHNEQFF. CDR3 sequence (DNA): TGTGCCACCAGCATGGGACAGGGCCACAATGAGCAGTTCTTC. The V call is TRBV24-1, the J call TRBJ2-1, with TRBD1 matching over 9 bases. Germline V CDR1 and CDR2: KGHDR, SFDVKD. V dropped 7 bases and J dropped 5; count of bases not matched to a gene: 5. The CDR3 contains 14 residues.

This clone was observed once. V usage is TRBV5-1 and J usage is TRBJ2-5; D is perhaps TRBD2 (5 bases). Germline-derived CDR1 and CDR2 are SGHRS and YFSETQ. V lost 5 bases and J 5 bases, leaving 19 bases between the germline ends. This CDR3 spans 15 amino acids. CDR3 residues: CASRKGATTEETQYF. In nucleotides, the CDR3 is TGCGCCAGCAGGAAGGGAGCGACTACCGAGGAGACCCAGTACTTC.

The chain couples TRBV29-1 to TRBJ1-4; D is possibly TRBD1 (5 bases). In germline, CDR1 is SQVTM, CDR2 ANQGSEA. Trimming took 1 base from V and 3 from J, leaving 30 bases between them. The CDR3 sequence is 21 residues long. DNA for the CDR3: TGCAGCGTTGAAGCTCGTCCCTGGGGCACAGAACCAATTAGGGCTAATGAAAAACTGTTTTTT. It is translated as CSVEARPWGTEPIRANEKLFF.

V is TRBV5-1 and J is TRBJ2-7, with D possibly TRBD2 on 5 matching bases. CDR1 SGHRS and CDR2 YFSETQ come from the germline V gene. V dropped 0 bases and J dropped 2 bases, with 9 bases sitting between them. This CDR3 has 14 residues. The CDR3 sequence: CASSLGGLAYEQYF. The CDR3, as DNA: TGCGCCAGCAGCTTGGGCGGGCTAGCCTACGAGCAGTACTTC.

J is TRBJ2-2 and V is TRBV19; D is unresolved. The CDR3 sequence is 13 residues long. Deletions cut 7 bases from V and 6 bases from J, with 12 bases between. Germline assignment: CDR1 LNHDA and CDR2 SQIVND (reference sequence). The chain's CDR3 is CASTSDFAGELFF. In DNA form, the CDR3 reads TGTGCCAGTACCAGCGACTTCGCCGGGGAGCTGTTTTTT.

The genes are TRBV19 and TRBJ1-2; no clear D. The V and J ends lost 8 bases and 5 bases respectively, with 15 bases between them. CDR1 and CDR2 (germline): LNHDA, SQIVND (reference sequence). The CDR3 is 13 residues long. The CDR3 sequence: CASQKPGVYGYTF. The DNA of the CDR3 is TGTGCCAGTCAAAAACCGGGAGTTTATGGCTACACCTTC.

The chain employs TRBV5-1 and TRBJ2-7, with 7 bases identical to TRBD1. V dropped 1 base and J dropped 4; count of bases not matched to a gene: 5. CDR3 length: 14 amino acids. Germline V CDR1 and CDR2: SGHRS, YFSETQ. The chain's CDR3 is CASSLNRGLYEQYF. The CDR3 DNA sequence: TGCGCCAGCAGCTTGAACAGGGGCCTTTACGAGCAGTACTTC.

The chain uses TRBV9 and TRBJ2-3; 8 positions agree with TRBD2. This CDR3 region has 16 residues. Trimming removed 4 bases from V and 2 bases from J; junction bases left unmatched: 9. Germline V gene data show CDR1 as SGDLS and CDR2 as YYNGEE. In DNA, the CDR3 is TGTGCCAGCAGCCCCAGGACTAGCCGATTCACAGATACGCAGTATTTT. Its translation: CASSPRTSRFTDTQYF. Using reference TRBV9 and TRBJ2-3 for the parts outside the CDR3, the full variable domain is DSGVTQTPKHLITATGQRVTLRCSPRSGDLSVYWYQQSLDQGLQFLIQYYNGEERAKGNILERFSAQQFPDLHSELNLSSLELGDSALYFCASSPRTSRFTDTQYFGPGTRLTVL.

The rearrangement uses TRBV6-5 and TRBJ2-7; 7 bases line up with TRBD1. The CDR3 totals 14 residues. Germline lookup yields CDR1 MNHEY and CDR2 SVGAGI. The junction had 14 bases not matched to a gene; V was cut back by 10 bases and J by 5 bases. The CDR3 is CATRRTGEWDEQYF. DNA for the CDR3: TGTGCCACCCGAAGGACAGGAGAGTGGGACGAGCAGTACTTC.

V gene TRBV18 combines with J gene TRBJ1-1, with unresolved D. The CDR3 sequence is 14 residues long. Trimming removed 6 bases at V and 4 bases at J, with 15 bases between. The germline gives CDR1 KGHSH, CDR2 LQKENI. The CDR3 spells CASSLGPSATEAFF. The CDR3 coding sequence is TGTGCCAGCTCCCTGGGCCCCTCGGCCACTGAAGCTTTCTTT. Filled out from reference TRBV18 and TRBJ1-1, the complete variable domain reads NAGVMQNPRHLVRRRGQEARLRCSPMKGHSHVYWYRQLPEEGLKFMVYLQKENIIDESGMPKERFSAEFPKEGPSILRIQQVVRGDSAAYFCASSLGPSATEAFFGQGTRLTVV.

This clone was detected once. The CDR3 coding sequence is TGTGCCAGCAGCCAGAGGGGGGGGGAAAAACTGTTTTTT. It codes for CASSQRGGEKLFF. This chain joins TRBV9 and TRBJ1-4, with D perhaps TRBD1 (6 bases). CDR1 is SGDLS and CDR2 is YYNGEE in the germline V gene. This CDR3 region has 13 residues. Trimming shortened V by 4 bases and J by 8 bases, and 12 bases separated the two germline ends.

The V gene is TRBV7-8, the J gene TRBJ1-6, with 7 bases identical to TRBD1. The CDR3 is 14 residues long. Germline V gene lookup returns CDR1 SGHVS and CDR2 FQNEAQ. Germline trimming cut 8 bases from V and 8 bases from J; bases unmatched to any gene: 9. The CDR3 here is CASGGRDSYSPLHF. The CDR3 coding sequence is TGTGCCAGCGGAGGACGGGACAGCTATTCACCCCTCCACTTT.